The 5 T cell receptor beta chains below were found in one sample sequenced in a study of early T cells in non-severe SARS-CoV-2 infection. TCRdb passed the 5' RACE reads through MiXCR, listing each CDR3 protein once. This table holds some 80,000 distinct CDR3 sequences, 5% found once. The sample was whole blood, taken at baseline. The source is an adult who was a healthcare worker with PCR-confirmed SARS-CoV-2 infection or an uninfected control (not recorded which).

This clonotype appeared a few times. V gene TRBV7-9 combines with J gene TRBJ2-3; 7 bases align to TRBD1. Looked up from germline, CDR1 is SEHNR and CDR2 is FQNEAQ (reference sequence). V was pared by 7 bases and J by 0 bases, with 7 bases of the junction left unmatched. The CDR3 has 15 amino acids. DNA of the CDR3: TGTGCCAGCACCCCCGGGACAGTTAGCACAGATACGCAGTATTTT. Translation: CASTPGTVSTDTQYF. Full variable domain (missing parts from reference TRBV7-9 and TRBJ2-3): DTGVSQNPRHKITKRGQNVTFRCDPISEHNRLYWYRQTLGQGPEFLTYFQNEAQLEKSRLLSDRFSAERPKGSFSTLEIQRTEQGDSAMYLCASTPGTVSTDTQYFGPGTRLTVL.

This clonotype was recorded at least ten times. The chain combines TRBV6-1 with TRBJ1-5; 7 nucleotides match TRBD1. The CDR3 has 14 residues. V lost 1 base, J lost 4 bases, and 1 base stayed unmatched. The germline V gene encodes CDR1 MNHNS and CDR2 SASEGT. DNA of the CDR3: TGTGCCAGCAGTGAAGAGACAGGGAATCAGCCCCAGCATTTT. Protein: CASSEETGNQPQHF.

In this sample, this clonotype turned up many times. V gene TRBV7-9 combines with J gene TRBJ2-7; D uncertain. V was cut by 5 bases and J by 2 bases, with 7 bases left in between. Germline values: CDR1 SEHNR, CDR2 FQNEAQ (reference sequence). The CDR3 contains 12 residues. CDR3 DNA: TGTGCCAGCAGCCGTAATCCCTACGAGCAGTACTTC. Amino acid sequence: CASSRNPYEQYF. Full variable domain (missing parts from reference TRBV7-9 and TRBJ2-7): DTGVSQNPRHKITKRGQNVTFRCDPISEHNRLYWYRQTLGQGPEFLTYFQNEAQLEKSRLLSDRFSAERPKGSFSTLEIQRTEQGDSAMYLCASSRNPYEQYFGPGTRLTVT.

There are many counts of this clonotype. CDR3 in amino acids: CASSGGTGPSYEQYF. CDR3 bases: TGTGCCAGCAGTGGAGGGACAGGTCCCTCTTACGAGCAGTACTTC. The chain uses TRBV25-1 and TRBJ2-7; 8 positions match TRBD1. The CDR3 loop spans 15 amino acids. V lost 4 bases and J lost 4; bases outside the gene matches: 9. Germline values: CDR1 MGHDK, CDR2 SYGVNS.

This clonotype was seen a handful of times. This chain uses TRBV4-1 with TRBJ2-1; perhaps TRBD2 as D (5 bases). Trimming removed 0 bases at V and 4 bases at J, with 25 bases between. The CDR3 is 20 amino acids. Germline-derived CDR1 and CDR2 are MGHRA and YSYEKL. CDR3: CASSQDLPSRASGPYNEQFF. CDR3 DNA sequence: TGCGCCAGCAGCCAAGATCTCCCATCCCGGGCCAGCGGCCCTTACAATGAGCAGTTCTTC.